These 23 T cell receptor beta chains came from one sample sequenced in a study of blood T cell repertoires in COVID-19. Assay used: immunoSEQ multiplex PCR; TCRdb lists only in-frame clones, some missing. The sample contains 70,000 or so clones, more than 75% of which appear only once. The sample consisted of peripheral blood. These receptors originate from a human donor in a cohort sampled during active COVID-19.

This sequence joins TRBV5-1 and TRBJ2-2; D unclear. The germline CDR1 and CDR2 sequences are SGHRS and YFSETQ. V lost 0 bases and J lost 4, with 7 bases in between. The CDR3 extends over 14 amino acids. In DNA form, the CDR3 reads TGCGCCAGCAGCTTGGGACTGAGCACCGGGGAGCTGTTTTTT. Its protein product is CASSLGLSTGELFF. Using reference TRBV5-1 and TRBJ2-2 for the parts outside the CDR3, the full variable domain is KAGVTQTPRYLIKTRGQQVTLSCSPISGHRSVSWYQQTPGQGLQFLFEYFSETQRNKGNFPGRFSGRQFSNSRSEMNVSTLELGDSALYLCASSLGLSTGELFFGEGSRLTVL.

The chain employs TRBV2 and TRBJ2-2; 9 bases match TRBD1. The CDR3 extends over 15 amino acids. V gave up 3 bases and J gave up 6 bases; unmatched junction bases: 5. Germline-derived CDR1 and CDR2 are SNHLY and FYNNEI. CDR3 amino acids: CASSDRQGGSGELFF. The CDR3, as DNA: TGTGCCAGCAGTGATCGACAGGGGGGGTCCGGGGAGCTGTTTTTT.

This clone was counted a single time. The J gene is TRBJ2-7, the V gene TRBV2; D gene uncertain. Trimming removed 7 bases at V and 3 bases at J, with 10 bases between. The CDR3 is 12 residues long. Germline loops: CDR1 SNHLY, CDR2 FYNNEI. The CDR3 region is CASTGFGYEQYF. The DNA of the CDR3 is TGTGCCAGCACAGGATTTGGCTACGAGCAGTACTTC.

The sample holds a few counts of this clone. The chain's CDR3 is CSVDRGLPDTQYF. CDR3 in DNA: TGCAGCGTGGACAGGGGGCTCCCAGATACGCAGTATTTT. V is TRBV29-1 and J is TRBJ2-3; 11 nucleotides line up with TRBD1. The length of the CDR3 is 13 residues. Per germline, CDR1 SQVTM and CDR2 ANQGSEA. Trimming cost V 6 bases and J 4 bases; bases outside gene matches: 3.

The chain carries TRBV11-2 and TRBJ1-1; D is possibly TRBD1 (6 bases). Trimming took off 5 bases at V and 0 bases at J, with 19 bases between the two ends. Germline V lookup: CDR1 SGHAT, CDR2 FQNNGV. The CDR3 extends over 17 amino acids. The CDR3 coding sequence is TGTGCCAGCAGCCCTACCGGGACACTGGCATTGAACACTGAAGCTTTCTTT. Amino acid sequence: CASSPTGTLALNTEAFF.

The gene calls are TRBV10-2 and TRBJ2-7; no reliable D call. The CDR3 extends over 12 amino acids. Deletions cut 2 bases from V and 3 bases from J, with 5 bases between. CDR1 and CDR2 from the germline V gene are WSHSY and SAAADI. The CDR3 bases are TGCGCCAGCAGTGAGATCAGCTACGAGCAGTACTTC. Its translation: CASSEISYEQYF.

This chain joins TRBV30 and TRBJ1-1; 8 positions match TRBD1. The germline CDR1 and CDR2 sequences are GTSNPN and SVGIG (reference sequence). V lost 5 bases, J lost 4 bases, and 0 bases stayed unmatched. The CDR3 has 11 residues. The CDR3 is CAWGTGTEAFF. The DNA of the CDR3 is TGTGCCTGGGGGACAGGCACTGAAGCTTTCTTT.

V gene TRBV19 combines with J gene TRBJ2-6; TRBD2 is a possible D gene (6 bases). Germline lookup yields CDR1 LNHDA and CDR2 SQIVND (reference sequence). V was trimmed by 7 bases and J by 0 bases, leaving 19 bases between them. The CDR3 extends over 18 amino acids. The CDR3 loop is CASTPFASASSGANVLTF. CDR3 sequence (DNA): TGTGCCAGTACGCCTTTTGCTAGCGCCTCCTCTGGGGCCAACGTCCTGACTTTC.

V usage is TRBV7-9 and J usage is TRBJ2-3; D is perhaps TRBD2 (5 bases). The CDR3 totals 15 residues. Trimming took 5 bases from V and 0 from J, leaving 12 bases between them. Germline V gene sequence: CDR1 SEHNR, CDR2 FQNEAQ (reference sequence). CDR3 sequence: CASSEALASTDTQYF. CDR3 coding DNA: TGTGCCAGCAGCGAGGCGCTAGCCAGCACAGATACGCAGTATTTT.

J is TRBJ2-4 and V is TRBV28, with 8 bases lining up with TRBD1. Germline V gene sequence: CDR1 MDHEN, CDR2 SYDVKM. V was clipped by 5 bases and J by 3 bases; unmatched bases: 6. This CDR3 contains 15 residues. CDR3 DNA sequence: TGTGCCAGCAGTAAAAAGACAGGGGTCAAAAACATTCAGTACTTC. Translation gives CASSKKTGVKNIQYF.

The chain couples TRBV19 to TRBJ2-4, with D uncertain. Trimming left V 3 bases short and J 4 bases short, with 19 bases between. This CDR3 contains 17 residues. The V gene's germline CDR1 is LNHDA and CDR2 SQIVND (reference sequence). CDR3 sequence: CASSIDSGGYSKNIQYF. The CDR3 DNA reads as TGTGCCAGTAGTATCGACTCCGGCGGTTATTCAAAAAACATTCAGTACTTC. Based on the CDR3 plus reference TRBV19 and TRBJ2-4, the full variable domain is DGGITQSPKYLFRKEGQNVTLSCEQNLNHDAMYWYRQDPGQGLRLIYYSQIVNDFQKGDIAEGYSVSREKKESFPLTVTSAQKNPTAFYLCASSIDSGGYSKNIQYFGAGTRLSVL.

This clone was detected only a few times. This chain connects TRBV27 to TRBJ1-5; the D is unclear. CDR1 MNHEY and CDR2 SMNVEV come from the germline V gene (reference sequence). Between the trimmed V and J ends, which lost 10 bases and 7 bases, there was a span of 17 bases. The CDR3 covers 13 residues. CDR3 sequence (DNA): TGTGCCACCTCTGACGGCCCGGGGCAGCCCCAGCATTTT. It translates to CATSDGPGQPQHF.

This clone was seen only once. The chain has TRBV5-1 and TRBJ2-3; tentative D call: TRBD1 (5 bases). The germline gives CDR1 SGHRS, CDR2 YFSETQ. This CDR3 comprises 14 residues. V was trimmed by 5 bases and J by 4 bases, leaving 14 bases between them. In DNA form, the CDR3 reads TGCGCCAGCAGTCCCCTCTGGGGCTCAGATACGCAGTATTTT. Protein: CASSPLWGSDTQYF.

This clone was counted only a few times. The rearrangement joins TRBV7-9 to TRBJ1-1; D may be TRBD1 (6 bases). This CDR3 has 15 amino acids. Trimming stripped 4 bases from V and 6 bases from J, with 18 bases between. Germline assignment: CDR1 SEHNR and CDR2 FQNEAQ (reference sequence). CDR3 DNA sequence: TGTGCCAGCAGCTCAGGGGCGCCCGGGGTGTCTGAAGCTTTCTTT. Encoded protein: CASSSGAPGVSEAFF.

CDR3 region: CSVRLSGSGYTF. The CDR3 region has the DNA TGCAGCGTTCGTTTATCAGGGTCCGGCTACACCTTC. This chain links TRBV29-1 with TRBJ1-2; TRBD1 is a possible D gene (5 bases). The CDR3 loop spans 12 amino acids. The germline V and J ends were trimmed by 5 bases and 8 bases, with 15 bases remaining between them. Per germline, CDR1 SQVTM and CDR2 ANQGSEA.

The chain combines TRBV6-5 with TRBJ1-5; 7 bases fit TRBD1. The trim removed 6 bases at V and 6 bases at J, leaving 8 bases unmatched. The CDR3 is made up of 14 amino acids. Germline loops: CDR1 MNHEY, CDR2 SVGAGI. This CDR3 is CASRGDSRGQPQHF. The CDR3 DNA is TGTGCCAGCAGAGGGGACAGCAGAGGTCAGCCCCAGCATTTT.

The rearrangement joins TRBV19 to TRBJ1-5, with 9 bases identical to TRBD1. The V segment lost 7 bases and the J segment 2 bases; nucleotides outside the gene matches: 12. This CDR3 spans 17 amino acids. Germline values: CDR1 LNHDA, CDR2 SQIVND (reference sequence). The CDR3, as DNA: TGTGCCAGTACCTTCTCCCCGACAGGGGGTGGCAATCAGCCCCAGCATTTT. It specifies CASTFSPTGGGNQPQHF.

The J gene is TRBJ1-1, the V gene TRBV11-2; TRBD1 might be the D (6 bases). In germline, CDR1 is SGHAT, CDR2 FQNNGV. The germline V and J ends were trimmed by 8 bases and 5 bases, with 18 bases remaining between them. The CDR3 is made up of 14 amino acids. The CDR3 here is CASVGAQRGTEAFF. Here the CDR3 DNA reads TGTGCCAGCGTAGGCGCGCAAAGGGGGACTGAAGCTTTCTTT.

Only a few counts were recorded for this clone. The chain uses TRBV9 and TRBJ2-7; 10 bases match TRBD2. V lost 0 bases, J lost 7 bases, and 10 bases stayed unmatched. Germline CDR1 and CDR2: SGDLS and YYNGEE. The CDR3 is 16 residues long. CDR3 sequence reads: CASSVDLGLAPSEQYF. As DNA, the CDR3 is TGTGCCAGCAGCGTAGACCTGGGACTAGCGCCATCGGAGCAGTACTTC.

The chain employs TRBV7-9 and TRBJ1-3; 7 positions match TRBD1. V was pared by 5 bases and J by 0 bases, with 4 bases of the junction left unmatched. Germline V gene lookup returns CDR1 SEHNR and CDR2 FQNEAQ (reference sequence). CDR3 length equals 15 residues. CDR3 DNA sequence: TGTGCCAGCAGCACAGGGGTAGGCTCTGGAAACACCATATATTTT. Protein sequence: CASSTGVGSGNTIYF.

This sequence joins TRBV28 and TRBJ1-1; 8 nucleotides line up with TRBD1. The CDR3 has 14 residues. The germline CDR1 and CDR2 sequences are MDHEN and SYDVKM. With V trimmed by 10 bases and J by 2 bases, 9 bases remained unmatched. This CDR3 reads CATSPGQGNTEAFF. In DNA, the CDR3 is TGTGCCACCTCTCCCGGACAGGGCAACACTGAAGCTTTCTTT.

In DNA form, the CDR3 reads TGTGCCAGCAGTACCTGGGATTTTCAGGGGATGGTAGCCAAAAACATTCAGTACTTC. This gives the protein CASSTWDFQGMVAKNIQYF. The rearrangement joins TRBV6-2 or TRBV6-3 to TRBJ2-4; the D gene is possibly TRBD1 (6 bases). CDR3 length: 19 amino acids. CDR1 and CDR2 from the germline V gene are MNHEY and SVGEGT. Deletions cut 5 bases from V and 0 bases from J, with 23 bases between.

As DNA, the CDR3 is TGTGCCAGCAGCCCGAGTCCTAGATCTGGGGCCAACGTCCTGACTTTC. Translating it yields CASSPSPRSGANVLTF. The rearrangement uses TRBV7-3 and TRBJ2-6, with unresolved D. Deletions cut 5 bases from V and 1 base from J, with 12 bases between. This CDR3 has 16 residues. Germline lookup yields CDR1 SGHTA and CDR2 FQGTGA.